The 22 T cell receptor beta chains below come from one sample, sequenced in a study of blood T cell repertoires in COVID-19 (dated by TCRdb to the early 2020s). The library was prepared using the immunoSEQ multiplex PCR assay. The clones in this table, taken by TCRdb from immuneACCESS, are in-frame only. Not every clone is retained; where verified, under half of the shortfall comes from an unresolved V gene, and the cause of the rest is unknown. The sample contains approximately 110,000 clones, approximately 89% of them found a single time. The leading ten clones occupy under 3.5% of the sample. Sequences were obtained from peripheral blood. These receptors were collected from a woman of 80 years or more with COVID-19, enrolled during active disease.

This clone was counted a single time. V gene TRBV18 combines with J gene TRBJ2-3, with TRBD2 as a possible D gene (5 bases). Germline loops: CDR1 KGHSH, CDR2 LQKENI. Trimming stripped 2 bases from V and 2 bases from J, with 11 bases between. The CDR3 totals 15 residues. The CDR3 protein is CASSPRSGDTDTQYF. DNA for the CDR3: TGTGCCAGCTCACCAAGGTCCGGGGACACAGATACGCAGTATTTT.

This chain uses TRBV5-1 with TRBJ2-7; 10 positions match TRBD1. V trimming: 6 bases; J trimming: 6 bases; junction bases outside the gene matches: 9. Looked up from germline, CDR1 is SGHRS and CDR2 is YFSETQ. CDR3 length equals 14 residues. The CDR3 bases are TGCGCCAGCAACTCCGGGACAGGGGTGGGCGAGCAGTACTTC. Translation gives CASNSGTGVGEQYF. The full variable domain, rest sourced from reference TRBV5-1 and TRBJ2-7, is KAGVTQTPRYLIKTRGQQVTLSCSPISGHRSVSWYQQTPGQGLQFLFEYFSETQRNKGNFPGRFSGRQFSNSRSEMNVSTLELGDSALYLCASNSGTGVGEQYFGPGTRLTVT.

The rearrangement uses TRBV7-2 and TRBJ2-3; unclear D gene. Germline V lookup: CDR1 SGHTA, CDR2 FQGNSA. The CDR3 sequence is 15 residues long. With 3 bases removed from V and 0 bases from J, the gap between germline ends came to 10 bases. The CDR3 sequence: CASSLLGSSTDTQYF. The CDR3 DNA reads as TGTGCCAGCAGCTTGCTGGGCAGTAGCACAGATACGCAGTATTTT.

This chain links TRBV5-1 with TRBJ2-3; the D gene is possibly TRBD2 (5 bases). The CDR3 spans 16 residues. The V gene lost 0 bases and the J gene lost 4 bases, with 15 bases spanning the gap. Germline V gene data show CDR1 as SGHRS and CDR2 as YFSETQ. The CDR3 DNA is TGCGCCAGCAGCTTGGCCGCTGGGAGTCTTGCAGATACGCAGTATTTT. Its protein is CASSLAAGSLADTQYF.

The J gene is TRBJ2-1, the V gene TRBV15, with D perhaps matching TRBD2 (5 bases). With 1 base removed from V and 7 bases from J, the gap between germline ends came to 23 bases. CDR1 is LNHNV and CDR2 is YYDKDF in the germline V gene (reference sequence). The length of the CDR3 is 18 residues. The CDR3 DNA reads as TGTGCCACCAGCAGAGTAGCCAGTGGAGCACCGAGGGAGAATGAGCAGTTCTTC. Amino acid sequence: CATSRVASGAPRENEQFF.

The chain carries TRBV7-9 and TRBJ2-7; the match to TRBD2 covers 14 bases. V gave up 3 bases and J gave up 7 bases; unmatched junction bases: 8. This CDR3 comprises 16 residues. Germline CDR1 is SEHNR and CDR2 is FQNEAQ (reference sequence). This CDR3 reads CASSLPGTSGRGEQYF. In DNA form, the CDR3 reads TGTGCCAGCAGCTTGCCCGGGACTAGCGGGAGAGGAGAGCAGTACTTC.

The rearrangement joins TRBV5-5 to TRBJ1-5; 7 bases are a match to TRBD1. The germline V gene has CDR1 SGHKS and CDR2 YYEKEE (reference sequence). The length of the CDR3 is 14 residues. With V trimmed by 4 bases and J by 2 bases, 3 bases remained unmatched. The CDR3 region has the DNA TGTGCCAGCAGCCATGGACAGGGCAATCAGCCCCAGCATTTT. Amino acid sequence: CASSHGQGNQPQHF.

The rearrangement joins TRBV9 to TRBJ2-1; 8 nucleotides align to TRBD1. The CDR3 runs to 16 residues. Germline trimming cut 0 bases from V and 12 bases from J; bases unmatched to any gene: 14. CDR1 is SGDLS, CDR2 YYNGEE, per germline. CDR3 DNA sequence: TGTGCCAGCAGCGTAGCTAGTACAGGGGGGCCGGGGCGGCAGTTCTTC. It codes for CASSVASTGGPGRQFF.

V and J are TRBV29-1 and TRBJ1-3; D remains ambiguous. From germline, CDR1 is SQVTM and CDR2 ANQGSEA. Trimming took off 4 bases at V and 2 bases at J, with 9 bases between the two ends. This CDR3 comprises 13 residues. The CDR3: CSVVRSTGNTIYF. The CDR3 nucleotides read TGCAGCGTTGTGAGATCGACTGGAAACACCATATATTTT.

The rearrangement uses TRBV3-1 (or the pseudogene TRBV3-2) and TRBJ1-5; no firm D call. This CDR3 region has 13 residues. V was clipped by 0 bases and J by 11 bases, with 11 bases between them. CDR1 is LGHDT and CDR2 is YNNKEL in the germline V gene (reference sequence). The CDR3 reads CASSQEPDRTQHF. The CDR3 bases are TGTGCCAGCAGCCAAGAACCCGATAGAACCCAGCATTTT.

The genes are TRBV10-3 and TRBJ1-1; D is possibly TRBD1 (5 bases). Germline loops: CDR1 ENHRY, CDR2 SYGVKD. The ends were cut back, 5 bases at V and 0 bases at J, with 10 bases in the middle. The CDR3 runs to 14 residues. The CDR3 nucleotides are TGTGCCATCAGTTACGGGACTCTGAACACTGAAGCTTTCTTT. This codes for CAISYGTLNTEAFF.

The chain carries TRBV11-3 and TRBJ2-3; 8 bases are a match to TRBD1. CDR1 and CDR2 from the germline V gene are SGHNT and YENEEA. V was pared by 4 bases and J by 4 bases, with 4 bases of the junction left unmatched. The CDR3 contains 14 residues. DNA for the CDR3: TGTGCCAGCAGCTCCCGGACAGGGCCAGATACGCAGTATTTT. Translation gives CASSSRTGPDTQYF.

The rearrangement uses TRBV28 and TRBJ2-1; 14 nucleotides match TRBD2. CDR3 length: 18 amino acids. V trimming: 5 bases; J trimming: 2 bases; junction bases outside the gene matches: 8. Germline V gene sequence: CDR1 MDHEN, CDR2 SYDVKM. In DNA form, the CDR3 reads TGTGCCAGCAGTCCAACTGGACTAGCGGGAGGCCCCTACAATGAGCAGTTCTTC. Translated: CASSPTGLAGGPYNEQFF.

The V call is TRBV5-1, the J call TRBJ1-5, with TRBD1 as a possible D gene (6 bases). The V and J ends lost 0 bases and 3 bases respectively, with 10 bases between them. The CDR3 sequence is 15 residues long. Germline assignment: CDR1 SGHRS and CDR2 YFSETQ. The CDR3 nucleotides read TGCGCCAGCAGCTTGGACGGACAGCCCAATCAGCCCCAGCATTTT. Protein: CASSLDGQPNQPQHF.

The chain joins TRBV7-2 to TRBJ2-7, with D unclear. This CDR3 comprises 13 residues. Germline V lookup: CDR1 SGHTA, CDR2 FQGNSA. V was trimmed by 5 bases and J by 3 bases, leaving 11 bases between them. The DNA for the CDR3 is TGTGCCAGCAGCCCCTCCCCCCTCTACGAGCAGTACTTC. This translates into CASSPSPLYEQYF.

This chain uses TRBV29-1 with TRBJ2-7, with D maybe TRBD1 (5 bases). The CDR3 contains 14 residues. V was cut by 4 bases and J by 2 bases, with 15 bases left in between. The V gene's germline CDR1 is SQVTM and CDR2 ANQGSEA. CDR3 coding DNA: TGCAGCGTTGCCCCGGACGTGGGGCCCTACGAGCAGTACTTC. Translating it yields CSVAPDVGPYEQYF.

The DNA for the CDR3 is TGTGCCATCAGTGAGGTTCCGGGGGGGGCCGGGGAGCTGTTTTTT. This gives the protein CAISEVPGGAGELFF. The gene calls are TRBV10-3 and TRBJ2-2; 8 bases are a match to TRBD2. The germline gives CDR1 ENHRY, CDR2 SYGVKD. The V gene end was trimmed by 2 bases and the J gene end by 6 bases; junction bases not matched to a gene: 5. CDR3 length: 15 residues.

The chain joins TRBV6-2 or TRBV6-3 to TRBJ2-3, with 14 bases lining up with TRBD2. This CDR3 region has 19 residues. Germline CDR1 reads MNHEY; CDR2 reads SVGEGT. After removal of 5 bases from V and 3 bases from J, the junction contained 13 bases not matched to a gene. The CDR3 loop is CASSDKAGTSGSWTDTQYF. DNA of the CDR3: TGTGCCAGCAGTGACAAAGCCGGGACTAGCGGGAGTTGGACAGATACGCAGTATTTT.

This sequence joins TRBV6-5 and TRBJ2-1; D possibly corresponds to TRBD1 (6 bases). The germline gives CDR1 MNHEY, CDR2 SVGAGI. The CDR3 has 12 residues. V was trimmed by 7 bases and J by 4 bases, leaving 8 bases between them. CDR3 region: CASMDSYNEQFF. The CDR3 DNA reads TGTGCCAGCATGGACAGTTACAATGAGCAGTTCTTC.

The rearrangement links TRBV30 to TRBJ1-1, with D uncertain. Trimming pared 0 bases from V and 0 bases from J, leaving 5 bases between. Germline values: CDR1 GTSNPN, CDR2 SVGIG (reference sequence). CDR3 length equals 13 residues. For the CDR3, the DNA is TGTGCCTGGAGTGTAATAGTGAACACTGAAGCTTTCTTT. Protein product: CAWSVIVNTEAFF.

The V call is TRBV28, the J call TRBJ1-5, with a tentative D call TRBD1 (6 bases). CDR1 MDHEN and CDR2 SYDVKM come from the germline V gene. Trimming left V 2 bases short and J 3 bases short, with 11 bases between. The CDR3 is 15 residues long. Written as DNA, the CDR3 is TGTGCCAGCAGTTTAGGACAGTCGAACAATCAGCCCCAGCATTTT. Its translation: CASSLGQSNNQPQHF. Based on the CDR3 plus reference TRBV28 and TRBJ1-5, the full variable domain is DVKVTQSSRYLVKRTGEKVFLECVQDMDHENMFWYRQDPGLGLRLIYFSYDVKMKEKGDIPEGYSVSREKKERFSLILESASTNQTSMYLCASSLGQSNNQPQHFGDGTRLSIL.

This clone showed up just a few times. The V call is TRBV19, the J call TRBJ2-1; D gene uncertain. Germline V CDR1 and CDR2: LNHDA, SQIVND (reference sequence). The V and J ends lost 5 bases and 7 bases respectively, with 6 bases between them. The CDR3 is 11 amino acids. As DNA, the CDR3 is TGTGCCAGTAGTTCTACTAATGAGCAGTTCTTC. As protein: CASSSTNEQFF.